These T cell receptor beta chains were read from a single sample in a study of cytomegalovirus exposure and HLA in healthy donors. Sequenced by immunoSEQ multiplex PCR; TCRdb stores in-frame clones only, minus some. The sample consists of hundreds of thousands of clones, over 70% of them appearing once. What was sequenced was PBMCs. Every receptor here comes from a boy aged 2 to 10 in good health and CMV-seronegative. CDR3s include the opening cysteine and the closing phenylalanine or tryptophan. Clone size is given for some rows only: seen once, a few or many times, or a class if the clone is expanded.

J,size,V,CDR3
TRBJ1-1,-,TRBV5-1,CASSLASEGPSTEAFF
TRBJ2-3,-,TRBV18,CASSPRAGADTDTQYF
TRBJ1-1,few,TRBV21-1,CASSTRQGRPPEAFF
TRBJ1-5,-,TRBV11-2,CASSLAVGGNQPQHF
TRBJ2-5,-,TRBV5-5,CASSLYSGSTQVTQYF
TRBJ1-2,-,TRBV9,CASSPLRGMIDGYTF
TRBJ1-2,-,TRBV9,CASSVLQGVYGYTF
TRBJ2-3,-,TRBV15,CATSQTSGTGADTQYF
TRBJ1-6,few,TRBV4-1,CASSHGGGNSPLHF
TRBJ2-3,-,TRBV10-1,CASRALFTDTQYF
TRBJ2-1,-,TRBV7-9,CASSLPGLYNEQFF
TRBJ1-3,-,TRBV12-5,CASGLSRGGSGNTIYF
TRBJ2-6,-,TRBV18,CASSPTGSGANVLTF
TRBJ1-1,-,TRBV19,CASSAITRFATEAFF
TRBJ2-1,-,TRBV6-4,CASSVVAASYNEQFF
TRBJ2-3,-,TRBV4-2,CASSQGTTGGVTDTQYF